One T cell receptor beta chain is described in this entry. The target antigen is unknown. This sample is drawn from a study of blood T cells in healthy people across ages. Study-wide results and limits: Naive T cell percentage showed a strong correlation with the diversity of TCR beta.

This CDR3 contains 14 residues. Per the germline V gene, CDR1 is MNHEY and CDR2 is SVGAGI. Trimming cost V 5 bases and J 0 bases, with 8 bases left between them. Sample-barcoded 5' priming and a J-beta primer mix drove a second PCR of about 6 to 12 cycles. TCRdb independently ran MiXCR on the 5' RACE reads; one entry per CDR3 protein. The table has about 1,400,000 distinct CDR3 sequences, around 42% seen once. The chain combines TRBV6-5 with TRBJ1-5, with D unresolved. Sequences were obtained from blood. The receptor comes from a woman under 30 in good health. The CDR3 sequence is CASSKRNSNQPQHF. The CDR3 DNA sequence: TGTGCCAGCAGTAAACGAAATAGCAATCAGCCCCAGCATTTT.